What follows are 30 T cell receptor beta chains derived from one specimen sequenced in a study of blood T cell repertoires in COVID-19. Sequencing used immunoSEQ multiplex PCR; TCRdb keeps in-frame clones, though not all of them. This table holds about 210,000 clones, approximately 84% found once. Sequencing was carried out using peripheral blood. These receptor sequences come from a woman at least 80 years old with COVID-19, enrolled during active disease.

The chain links TRBV6-5 to TRBJ1-1, with D uncertain. From germline, CDR1 is MNHEY and CDR2 SVGAGI. The V gene lost 8 bases and the J gene lost 0 bases, with 4 bases spanning the gap. This CDR3 is 11 amino acids long. CDR3 amino acids: CASAMNTEAFF. The DNA of the CDR3 is TGTGCCAGCGCTATGAACACTGAAGCTTTCTTT.

This chain links TRBV28 with TRBJ1-1, with 7 positions matching TRBD1. Losses at the gene ends were 1 base for V and 11 bases for J; bases not matched to a gene: 7. The CDR3 has 13 residues. Per germline, CDR1 MDHEN and CDR2 SYDVKM. The CDR3 DNA is TGTGCCAGCAGTTTATTAGGGGGCGTCGACGCTTTCTTT. Its protein product is CASSLLGGVDAFF.

The DNA of the CDR3 is TGTGCCACCCCAGGGAGGTCCGAGCAGTACTTC. Its protein is CATPGRSEQYF. The chain employs TRBV24-1 and TRBJ2-7; D is perhaps TRBD2 (6 bases). Trimming took off 9 bases at V and 6 bases at J, with 11 bases between the two ends. This CDR3 region has 11 residues. From germline, CDR1 is KGHDR and CDR2 SFDVKD.

V and J are TRBV20-1 and TRBJ2-3; no firm D call. Per germline, CDR1 DFQATT and CDR2 SNEGSKA (reference sequence). The CDR3 loop spans 14 amino acids. The V end lost 3 bases, the J end lost 2 bases, and 12 bases lay between the germline ends. The CDR3 DNA reads TGCAGTGCTAGTCTTGACGGAGACACAGATACGCAGTATTTT. Translation: CSASLDGDTDTQYF.

This clone was observed a few times. The chain couples TRBV16 to TRBJ1-6, with 7 bases identical to TRBD1. The CDR3 has 15 residues. After removal of 5 bases from V and 8 bases from J, the junction contained 9 bases not matched to a gene. Germline CDR1 KGHSY, CDR2 FQNENV. The CDR3 coding sequence is TGTGCCAGCAGCACCCGGGACAGCCGTTATTCACCCCTCCACTTT. It codes for CASSTRDSRYSPLHF.

The J gene is TRBJ2-1, the V gene TRBV2; 11 positions match TRBD2. The CDR3 extends over 16 amino acids. Germline-derived CDR1 and CDR2 are SNHLY and FYNNEI. Losses at the gene ends were 6 bases for V and 5 bases for J; bases not matched to a gene: 9. The CDR3 coding sequence is TGTGCCAGCAGAAAACTAGCGGGGGCCTTAAACAATGAGCAGTTCTTC. It translates to CASRKLAGALNNEQFF.

This clone came up once. The chain recombines TRBV6-5 with TRBJ1-5, with D possibly TRBD1 on 6 matching bases. There are 15 residues in the CDR3. V shed 8 bases and J shed 4 bases, with 18 bases lying between them. Per germline, CDR1 MNHEY and CDR2 SVGAGI. DNA of the CDR3: TGTGCCAGCCGCCCAGCAGGTCAGGGGAATCAGCCCCAGCATTTT. Translating it yields CASRPAGQGNQPQHF.

The chain combines TRBV5-1 with TRBJ2-2; 10 bases agree with TRBD1. Germline assignment: CDR1 SGHRS and CDR2 YFSETQ. V was clipped by 4 bases and J by 0 bases; unmatched bases: 9. This CDR3 region has 18 residues. The CDR3 protein is CASSAPLGQGANTGELFF. The DNA of the CDR3 is TGCGCCAGCAGCGCCCCATTAGGACAGGGGGCGAACACCGGGGAGCTGTTTTTT.

This chain joins TRBV24-1 and TRBJ2-1, with 7 bases aligning to TRBD1. Per the germline V gene, CDR1 is KGHDR and CDR2 is SFDVKD. The CDR3 is made up of 15 amino acids. V shed 7 bases, J shed 9 bases, and the junction held 14 bases outside the gene matches. This CDR3 is CATSDRDSGVFEQFF. CDR3 coding DNA: TGTGCCACCAGCGACCGGGACAGTGGCGTGTTTGAGCAGTTCTTC.

The chain links TRBV19 to TRBJ1-1, with D possibly matching TRBD1 (5 bases). This CDR3 contains 14 residues. V was cut by 7 bases and J by 0 bases, with 12 bases left in between. Germline loops: CDR1 LNHDA, CDR2 SQIVND (reference sequence). CDR3 nucleotide sequence: TGTGCCAGTACTGTGACAGCCATGAACACTGAAGCTTTCTTT. Amino acid sequence: CASTVTAMNTEAFF.

J is TRBJ2-2 and V is TRBV15; 12 bases are a match to TRBD2. The junction had 3 bases not matched to a gene; V was cut back by 1 base and J by 3 bases. The V gene's germline CDR1 is LNHNV and CDR2 YYDKDF (reference sequence). The CDR3 extends over 17 amino acids. The CDR3 nucleotides read TGTGCCACCAGCAGAGGCCCTAGCGGGAGGGACACCGGGGAGCTGTTTTTT. Residues: CATSRGPSGRDTGELFF.

V gene TRBV19 combines with J gene TRBJ2-1, with 8 bases identical to TRBD2. The CDR3 runs 15 residues. Germline CDR1 is LNHDA and CDR2 is SQIVND (reference sequence). V gave up 5 bases and J gave up 8 bases; unmatched junction bases: 11. The DNA for the CDR3 is TGTGCCAGTAGTCAGCCAGCGGGGGACCGTCATGAGCAGTTCTTC. Translating it yields CASSQPAGDRHEQFF.

This clone was seen a handful of times. The V call is TRBV28, the J call TRBJ1-2, with TRBD1 as a possible D gene (5 bases). Germline V gene lookup returns CDR1 MDHEN and CDR2 SYDVKM. Trimming took 10 bases from V and 4 from J, leaving 13 bases between them. This CDR3 has 12 residues. The chain's CDR3 is CAIPGLIYGYTF. The CDR3 DNA follows: TGTGCCATCCCGGGACTGATCTATGGCTACACCTTC.

This chain uses TRBV12-3 or TRBV12-4 with TRBJ1-3; D gene uncertain. The CDR3 loop spans 13 amino acids. V was clipped by 5 bases and J by 1 base, with 6 bases between them. The CDR3 loop reads CASSRGSGNTIYF. CDR3 nucleotide sequence: TGTGCCAGCAGTCGGGGATCTGGAAACACCATATATTTT.

The chain couples TRBV24-1 to TRBJ2-5; 9 bases align to TRBD1. Germline V gives CDR1 KGHDR, CDR2 SFDVKD. J gave up 5 bases and V 1 base, and 4 bases lay outside the gene matches. The CDR3 has 15 residues. CDR3 sequence: CATSDFGTGWETQYF. The CDR3 DNA follows: TGTGCCACCAGTGATTTTGGGACAGGGTGGGAGACCCAGTACTTC.

This clone was seen a few times. The V and J genes are TRBV6-5 and TRBJ1-5; 7 bases match TRBD1. The CDR3 covers 14 residues. V lost 6 bases, J lost 7 bases, and 9 bases stayed unmatched. In germline, CDR1 is MNHEY, CDR2 SVGAGI. CDR3 in amino acids: CASRDRLQGQPQHF. In nucleotides, the CDR3 is TGTGCCAGCAGGGACAGGTTACAGGGCCAGCCCCAGCATTTT.

This clone turned up a few times. This chain joins TRBV5-6 and TRBJ1-2; perhaps TRBD1 as D (6 bases). The CDR3 has 13 residues. Germline CDR1 and CDR2: SGHDT and YYEEEE. The germline V and J ends were trimmed by 3 bases and 2 bases, with 8 bases remaining between them. The CDR3 nucleotides are TGTGCCAGCAGCTCAAGGGGGAACTATGGCTACACCTTC. It is translated as CASSSRGNYGYTF.

The J gene is TRBJ1-5, the V gene TRBV10-3; possibly TRBD1 for D (6 bases). The CDR3 is 14 residues long. The V gene lost 0 bases and the J gene lost 7 bases, with 10 bases spanning the gap. CDR1 is ENHRY, CDR2 SYGVKD, per germline. The CDR3 reads CAISESTGMQPQHF. CDR3 sequence (DNA): TGTGCCATCAGTGAGTCGACAGGAATGCAGCCCCAGCATTTT.

The V call is TRBV3-1 (or the pseudogene TRBV3-2), the J call TRBJ1-1; TRBD1 agrees at 7 bases. V lost 3 bases, J lost 11 bases, and 12 bases stayed unmatched. The CDR3 is 14 amino acids. Germline CDR1 reads LGHDT; CDR2 reads YNNKEL (reference sequence). In DNA, the CDR3 is TGTGCCAGCAGCCAGGACCAGGGGGTCGTGGGGGCTTTCTTT. This gives the protein CASSQDQGVVGAFF.

This chain links TRBV19 with TRBJ2-1; 11 nucleotides agree with TRBD2. The length of the CDR3 is 14 residues. Trimming took 7 bases from V and 15 from J; bases not matched to a gene: 14. CDR1 and CDR2 (germline): LNHDA, SQIVND (reference sequence). The CDR3, as DNA: TGTGCCAGTACCCTTAGCGGGAGGGCCGGATATGCGTTCTTC. This encodes CASTLSGRAGYAFF.

The V and J genes are TRBV3-1 (or the pseudogene TRBV3-2) and TRBJ1-1, with D possibly TRBD1 on 6 matching bases. The V end was cut by 6 bases, the J end by 10 bases, with 33 bases between. In germline, CDR1 is LGHDT, CDR2 YNNKEL (reference sequence). The CDR3 covers 18 residues. CDR3 sequence reads: CASRLWGNRERAFDRAFF. The CDR3 DNA follows: TGTGCCAGCAGGCTTTGGGGGAACAGGGAACGGGCTTTTGATCGAGCTTTCTTT.

This chain joins TRBV29-1 and TRBJ2-3; D is perhaps TRBD2 (5 bases). Trimming removed 3 bases at V and 1 base at J, with 8 bases between. The CDR3 has 13 residues. The germline V gene encodes CDR1 SQVTM and CDR2 ANQGSEA. CDR3 nucleotides: TGCAGCGTTGAGGAGGAAGGCACAGATACGCAGTATTTT. This codes for CSVEEEGTDTQYF.

The chain has TRBV7-8 and TRBJ2-3, with D maybe TRBD2 (7 bases). Per the germline V gene, CDR1 is SGHVS and CDR2 is FQNEAQ. This CDR3 comprises 12 residues. Deletions cut 5 bases from V and 6 bases from J, with 9 bases between. The chain's CDR3 is CASSRGADTQYF. The CDR3 bases are TGTGCCAGCAGCCGGGGGGCCGATACGCAGTATTTT.

V usage is TRBV24-1 and J usage is TRBJ2-1, with 10 bases identical to TRBD2. Unmatched junction bases numbered 4, after V lost 4 bases and J lost 2 bases. CDR3 length: 16 amino acids. Germline V gives CDR1 KGHDR, CDR2 SFDVKD. DNA of the CDR3: TGTGCCACCAGTGACAATAGCGGGAGGACCTACAATGAGCAGTTCTTC. Translated: CATSDNSGRTYNEQFF.

This clone was found a few times. This sequence joins TRBV5-1 and TRBJ2-2, with 7 bases lining up with TRBD2. The junction had 9 bases not matched to a gene; V was cut back by 4 bases and J by 3 bases. The CDR3 length is 16 residues. Germline lookup yields CDR1 SGHRS and CDR2 YFSETQ. CDR3 bases: TGCGCCAGCAGCCGGAGCGGGGCATACGACACCGGGGAGCTGTTTTTT. It specifies CASSRSGAYDTGELFF.

The gene calls are TRBV5-1 and TRBJ1-4, with 7 bases that match TRBD1. The germline gives CDR1 SGHRS, CDR2 YFSETQ. The V segment lost 4 bases and the J segment 5 bases; nucleotides outside the gene matches: 8. This CDR3 region has 15 residues. This CDR3 is CASSATGTENEKLFF. The CDR3 nucleotides are TGCGCCAGCAGCGCTACCGGGACAGAAAATGAAAAACTGTTTTTT.

The chain recombines TRBV19 with TRBJ2-7, with 7 bases that match TRBD2. Germline trimming cut 2 bases from V and 5 bases from J; bases unmatched to any gene: 3. Germline V gene data show CDR1 as LNHDA and CDR2 as SQIVND (reference sequence). This CDR3 spans 13 amino acids. CDR3 coding DNA: TGTGCCAGTAGTATATCGCGGGAGAACGAGCAGTACTTC. This encodes CASSISRENEQYF.

J is TRBJ2-7 and V is TRBV5-4, with TRBD2 matching 13 bases. Germline V gives CDR1 SGHNT, CDR2 YYREEE (reference sequence). V gave up 2 bases and J gave up 4 bases; unmatched junction bases: 3. The length of the CDR3 is 15 residues. The chain's CDR3 is CASSFGTSGIYEQYF. The CDR3 DNA reads TGTGCCAGCAGCTTCGGGACTAGCGGGATATACGAGCAGTACTTC.

This chain joins TRBV6-6 and TRBJ2-7, with D perhaps TRBD2 (5 bases). CDR3 length: 15 amino acids. The V end lost 6 bases, the J end lost 5 bases, and 20 bases lay between the germline ends. The germline CDR1 and CDR2 sequences are MNHNY and SVGAGI (reference sequence). The CDR3 sequence is CASSRLAATFDEQYF. For the CDR3, the DNA is TGTGCCAGCAGCCGGCTAGCAGCAACATTCGACGAGCAGTACTTC.

The chain couples TRBV7-8 to TRBJ2-7, with 7 bases matching TRBD1. Germline CDR1 SGHVS, CDR2 FQNEAQ. Losses at the gene ends were 3 bases for V and 0 bases for J; bases not matched to a gene: 2. The CDR3 totals 14 residues. The CDR3 DNA reads TGTGCCAGCAGCTTGGACAGGCACTCCTACGAGCAGTACTTC. Protein: CASSLDRHSYEQYF.